This is a list of T cell receptor beta chains from one sample in a study of T cell repertoires in cytomegalovirus infection. TCRdb re-called the reads through MiXCR, storing one row per CDR3 protein. There are under 850,000 distinct CDR3 sequences in the sample; 35% to 45% occur only once, and 2.5% to 3.5% lies in the top ten. Sequencing used PBMCs. These receptors originate from a human donor in good health (CMV status not recorded). Some clones in this sample may be carry-over from other donors' samples. Both conserved end residues are part of each CDR3. The D gene is left open where the match is weak. Only some rows state a clone size, as once, few, many or a class for expanded clones.

cdr3_nt	cdr3_aa	clone_size	d_call	v_call	j_call
TGCAGTGCTGGGCCGGGGGCAAGGGACTATGGCTACACCTTC	CSAGPGARDYGYTF	NA	NA	TRBV20-1	TRBJ1-2
TGCGCCAGCAGCGAATCGGACAGGGCTGGCACAGATACGCAGTATTTT	CASSESDRAGTDTQYF	NA	TRBD1	TRBV5-1	TRBJ2-3
TGTGCTAGTGGTTTGGGAAAAGCGAGTAGCACAGATACGCAGTATTTT	CASGLGKASSTDTQYF	NA	NA	TRBV12-5	TRBJ2-3
TGTGCCAGCAGCATCTTAAGGGGGGACTATGGCTACACCTTC	CASSILRGDYGYTF	many	NA	TRBV7-2	TRBJ1-2
TGTGCCAGCAGCCCCGACAGGGTAACGGTCGGGGAGCTGTTTTTT	CASSPDRVTVGELFF	few	TRBD1	TRBV7-6	TRBJ2-2
TGCAGCGTTGGATTGGGGGTAGAGACCCAGTACTTC	CSVGLGVETQYF	NA	NA	TRBV29-1	TRBJ2-5
TGTGCCAGCAGCCCCACTCGGGGAGCTAACTATGGCTACACCTTC	CASSPTRGANYGYTF	NA	NA	TRBV14	TRBJ1-2
TGCGCCAGCAGCCACAGGGTCTCTGACGAGCAGTACTTC	CASSHRVSDEQYF	NA	NA	TRBV4-1	TRBJ2-7
TGTGCCAGCAGTTTATCCGGGAGCCGCAATGAGCAGTTCTTC	CASSLSGSRNEQFF	few	NA	TRBV28	TRBJ2-1
TGCGCCAGCAGCCGAACCAGGGCTGAGGGTGGGATCGGCTACACCTTC	CASSRTRAEGGIGYTF	few	NA	TRBV4-1	TRBJ1-2
TGTGCCAGCAGAACAAGCAGGGAAAATGAGCAGTTCTTC	CASRTSRENEQFF	many	NA	TRBV11-1	TRBJ2-1
TGTGCCATCAGTGAGTGGGTTAGCGGGGAGCAGTACTTC	CAISEWVSGEQYF	NA	TRBD2	TRBV10-3	TRBJ2-7
TGTGCCAGCAGTTTAGGGCTAGCGGGAGCCAGCTCCTACAATGAGCAGTTCTTC	CASSLGLAGASSYNEQFF	few	TRBD2	TRBV28	TRBJ2-1
TGTGCCAGCAGTTACGGGACAGGGTTCGGGCAGCCCCAGCATTTT	CASSYGTGFGQPQHF	few	TRBD1	TRBV6-5	TRBJ1-5
TGTGCCAGCAGTTCTCCTCCAGGGCATCCGAATGAAAAACTGTTTTTT	CASSSPPGHPNEKLFF	few	NA	TRBV28	TRBJ1-4
TGTGCCAGCAGCTTACAAGCGGGAGGGCGGAGGGAGACCCAGTACTTC	CASSLQAGGRRETQYF	many	TRBD2	TRBV7-2	TRBJ2-5
TGTGCCAGCGGATTGCGGCAGGGACTTCACCGGGAGCTGTTTTTT	CASGLRQGLHRELFF	NA	NA	TRBV6-1	TRBJ2-2
TGTGCCAGCAGTGACTCGGACAACAATGAGCAGTTCTTC	CASSDSDNNEQFF	many	NA	TRBV6-4	TRBJ2-1
TGTGCCAGTAGTCTAATCGACGGGGGGACCGGGGAGCTGTTTTTT	CASSLIDGGTGELFF	few	TRBD2	TRBV19	TRBJ2-2
TGTGCCAGCAGACTCCCGGGACAGGGGCCGGGTGGCTACACCTTC	CASRLPGQGPGGYTF	NA	TRBD1	TRBV27	TRBJ1-2
TGTGCCAGCAGCTCTACAGAGCTAAGCACAGATACGCAGTATTTT	CASSSTELSTDTQYF	NA	NA	TRBV7-3	TRBJ2-3
TGTGCCAGCAGCTTAGTTGGTGGGGCCGGTCAGCCCCAGCATTTT	CASSLVGGAGQPQHF	many	NA	TRBV7-8	TRBJ1-5
TGCAGTGCAAAGGGTCAGGGGATCACTGAAGCTTTCTTT	CSAKGQGITEAFF	NA	NA	TRBV20-1	TRBJ1-1
TGTGCCAGCAGCTTAAGGTCCCAGGGGGTGAACACTGAAGCTTTCTTT	CASSLRSQGVNTEAFF	many	TRBD1	TRBV7-6	TRBJ1-1
TGTGCCAGCAGTTTATTCAGAACTAGCGCAAAAGGTAATGAGCAGTTCTTC	CASSLFRTSAKGNEQFF	few	TRBD2	TRBV12-3/TRBV12-4	TRBJ2-1
TGTGCCAGCGGCCACGGATCAGGGAGCCAAGAGACCCAGTACTTC	CASGHGSGSQETQYF	NA	NA	TRBV12-3/TRBV12-4	TRBJ2-5
TGTGCCACCGGACAGGGGGGGAGTGGGGGTCAGCCCCAGCATTTT	CATGQGGSGGQPQHF	NA	TRBD1	TRBV6-6	TRBJ1-5
TGTGCCAGCAGCTTGAGGAATGCGGCTGGTTCACCCCTCCACTTT	CASSLRNAAGSPLHF	NA	NA	TRBV7-3	TRBJ1-6
TGTGCCAGCAGTTTCGGGACAGGGGGCTTGGAGACCCAGTACTTC	CASSFGTGGLETQYF	NA	TRBD1	TRBV6-5	TRBJ2-5
TGCAGTGCTAGAGAGACGGGACAGGGGAGCAATGAGCAGTTCTTC	CSARETGQGSNEQFF	NA	TRBD1	TRBV20-1	TRBJ2-1
TGTGCCAGCTCACCACGGCCAGGGGGCGAGGGAAGGGGCGAGCAGTACTTC	CASSPRPGGEGRGEQYF	NA	TRBD1	TRBV18	TRBJ2-7
TGTGCCAGTAGTACGGGGGAAAATCAGCCCCAGCATTTT	CASSTGENQPQHF	NA	NA	TRBV19	TRBJ1-5
TGTGCCAGCTCCCTTTCGGCTGAAACAGATACGCAGTATTTT	CASSLSAETDTQYF	NA	NA	TRBV18	TRBJ2-3
TGTGCCAGCAGCTTAGACCAGGGGGTAGGGGGCTACACCTTC	CASSLDQGVGGYTF	many	TRBD1	TRBV7-2	TRBJ1-2
TGTGCCAGCACTCCCCCCCCCGCAGACAGGGGGCTAGAAAAACTGTTTTTT	CASTPPPADRGLEKLFF	NA	TRBD1	TRBV2	TRBJ1-4
TGCAGTGCTAGAGATGTGACAGGGAGTTACGAGCAGTACTTC	CSARDVTGSYEQYF	NA	TRBD1	TRBV20-1	TRBJ2-7
TGTGCCAGCAGCCTAGGTGTGGGCCGAGAAGATACGCAGTATTTT	CASSLGVGREDTQYF	NA	NA	TRBV7-6	TRBJ2-3
TGTGCCAGCAGTTTGGTTCCGGGGGGATTCGCTGGTGGGGCCAACGTCCTGACTTTC	CASSLVPGGFAGGANVLTF	few	TRBD2	TRBV12-3/TRBV12-4	TRBJ2-6
TGTGCCAGCGGGACAGGGCTTTATGGCTACACCTTC	CASGTGLYGYTF	NA	TRBD1	TRBV7-3	TRBJ1-2
TGTGCCAGCAGCCCAGGGGGGGGGCCAGGGGGGCTCTACGAGAAGTACTTC	CASSPGGGPGGLYEKYF	once	NA	TRBV7-2	TRBJ2-7
TGTGCCAGCAGCTTACGGGAGCTGGGCACCGGGGAGCTGTTTTTT	CASSLRELGTGELFF	few	NA	TRBV7-9	TRBJ2-2
TGTGCCAGCAGCACGGGGAGGGTGAGAGATACGCAGTATTTT	CASSTGRVRDTQYF	NA	TRBD2	TRBV7-9	TRBJ2-3
TGCGCCAGCAGCTTGAGTCTGCTACCTTACGAGCAGTACTTC	CASSLSLLPYEQYF	NA	NA	TRBV5-1	TRBJ2-7
TGTGCCAGCAGTTTCACGGGGGATGGGTCACCCCTCCACTTT	CASSFTGDGSPLHF	few	NA	TRBV27	TRBJ1-6
TGTGCCAGCAGCCCTCAGAGTAACTATGGCTACACCTTC	CASSPQSNYGYTF	NA	NA	TRBV7-2	TRBJ1-2